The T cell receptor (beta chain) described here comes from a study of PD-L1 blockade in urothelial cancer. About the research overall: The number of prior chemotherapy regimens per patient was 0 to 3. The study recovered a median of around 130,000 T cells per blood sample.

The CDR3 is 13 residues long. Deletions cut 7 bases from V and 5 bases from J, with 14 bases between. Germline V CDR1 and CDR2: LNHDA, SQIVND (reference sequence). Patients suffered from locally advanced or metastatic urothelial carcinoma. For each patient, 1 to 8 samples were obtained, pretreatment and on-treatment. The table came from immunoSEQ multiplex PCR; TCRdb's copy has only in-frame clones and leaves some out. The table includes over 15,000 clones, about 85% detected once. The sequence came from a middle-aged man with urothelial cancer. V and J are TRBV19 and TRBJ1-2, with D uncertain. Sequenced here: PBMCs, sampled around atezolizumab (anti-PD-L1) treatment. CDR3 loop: CASTPTERYGYTF. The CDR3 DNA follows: TGTGCCAGTACCCCCACCGAGAGATATGGCTACACCTTC.